A single sample is the source of the 21 T cell receptor beta chains below, sequenced in a study of blood T cell repertoires in COVID-19 (dated by TCRdb to about 2020). The receptor library was made with the immunoSEQ multiplex PCR assay. Sourced from immuneACCESS, this table was stored by TCRdb with only in-frame sequences that have V and J called. A share of the clones is absent; for the studies checked, an unresolved V gene accounts for under half, and the remainder has no known explanation. In this sample the table shows around 59,000 clones, about 91% of which occur a single time. The leading ten clones occupy under 5.5% of the sample. Sequenced material: peripheral blood. The receptors shown here come from a man aged 55-75 years with acute or convalescent COVID-19.

The V call is TRBV7-9, the J call TRBJ2-2; D may be TRBD2 (5 bases). Germline V CDR1 and CDR2: SEHNR, FQNEAQ (reference sequence). This CDR3 is built from 15 residues. V lost 5 bases to trimming and J lost 2 bases, with 12 bases between them. CDR3 protein: CASSPRSGNTGELFF. The CDR3 DNA sequence: TGTGCCAGCAGCCCCCGGAGCGGAAACACCGGGGAGCTGTTTTTT.

The CDR3 DNA is TGTGCCAGTATAAGGACTAGCGGAAACTCCTACAATGAGCAGTTCTTC. As protein: CASIRTSGNSYNEQFF. The chain carries TRBV19 and TRBJ2-1; 10 nucleotides align to TRBD2. The CDR3 has 16 amino acids. Germline loops: CDR1 LNHDA, CDR2 SQIVND (reference sequence). The ends lost 7 bases at V and 0 bases at J; junction bases unmatched: 6. Full variable domain (outside the CDR3, taken from reference TRBV19 and TRBJ2-1): DGGITQSPKYLFRKEGQNVTLSCEQNLNHDAMYWYRQDPGQGLRLIYYSQIVNDFQKGDIAEGYSVSREKKESFPLTVTSAQKNPTAFYLCASIRTSGNSYNEQFFGPGTRLTVL.

The chain couples TRBV18 to TRBJ2-3, with 8 bases fitting TRBD2. The germline V gene has CDR1 KGHSH and CDR2 LQKENI. There are 15 residues in the CDR3. V was pared by 6 bases and J by 2 bases, with 7 bases of the junction left unmatched. This CDR3 reads CASSDNSGITDTQYF. The CDR3, as DNA: TGTGCCAGCTCCGATAATAGCGGGATCACAGATACGCAGTATTTT. Full variable domain (outside the CDR3, taken from reference TRBV18 and TRBJ2-3): NAGVMQNPRHLVRRRGQEARLRCSPMKGHSHVYWYRQLPEEGLKFMVYLQKENIIDESGMPKERFSAEFPKEGPSILRIQQVVRGDSAAYFCASSDNSGITDTQYFGPGTRLTVL.

A single count supports this clone. The V and J genes are TRBV19 and TRBJ2-6; D is perhaps TRBD2 (6 bases). The ends were cut back, 3 bases at V and 0 bases at J, with 9 bases in the middle. The CDR3 covers 16 residues. Germline V gene sequence: CDR1 LNHDA, CDR2 SQIVND (reference sequence). CDR3 nucleotide sequence: TGTGCCAGTAGTATCCTCGGGGGCTCTGGGGCCAACGTCCTGACTTTC. This encodes CASSILGGSGANVLTF. Together with reference TRBV19 and TRBJ2-6, the CDR3 gives the full variable domain: DGGITQSPKYLFRKEGQNVTLSCEQNLNHDAMYWYRQDPGQGLRLIYYSQIVNDFQKGDIAEGYSVSREKKESFPLTVTSAQKNPTAFYLCASSILGGSGANVLTFGAGSRLTVL.

This sequence joins TRBV29-1 and TRBJ2-2, with 15 bases lining up with TRBD2. The CDR3 has 16 amino acids. Germline CDR1 and CDR2: SQVTM and ANQGSEA. V lost 7 bases and J lost 0; bases outside the gene matches: 3. CDR3: CSEGLAGGANTGELFF. The CDR3 bases are TGCAGCGAGGGACTAGCGGGAGGAGCGAACACCGGGGAGCTGTTTTTT.

DNA of the CDR3: TGCGCCAGCAGACCCGGGATTTCTGGAAACACCATATATTTT. Residues: CASRPGISGNTIYF. The chain is built from TRBV5-1 and TRBJ1-3; D remains unclear. CDR1 is SGHRS, CDR2 YFSETQ, per germline. V was trimmed by 5 bases and J by 1 base, leaving 10 bases between them. The CDR3 contains 14 residues.

The rearrangement uses TRBV18 and TRBJ1-2, with a possible D match to TRBD1 (5 bases). CDR1 KGHSH and CDR2 LQKENI come from the germline V gene. The CDR3 covers 16 residues. Trimming took 2 bases from V and 6 from J, leaving 19 bases between them. The CDR3 DNA reads as TGTGCCAGCTCACCAAACTGGGGCCAAAGCAGGAATGGCTACACCTTC. Amino acid sequence: CASSPNWGQSRNGYTF.

The rearrangement joins TRBV28 to TRBJ1-3; D might be TRBD1 (5 bases). This CDR3 region has 19 residues. V gave up 3 bases and J gave up 2 bases, with 23 bases separating them. CDR1 is MDHEN and CDR2 is SYDVKM in the germline V gene. This CDR3 reads CASSFPINQGELAGNTIYF. The DNA of the CDR3 is TGTGCCAGCAGTTTTCCTATCAACCAAGGGGAATTAGCTGGAAACACCATATATTTT. Combining the CDR3 with reference TRBV28 and TRBJ1-3 gives the whole variable domain DVKVTQSSRYLVKRTGEKVFLECVQDMDHENMFWYRQDPGLGLRLIYFSYDVKMKEKGDIPEGYSVSREKKERFSLILESASTNQTSMYLCASSFPINQGELAGNTIYFGEGSWLTVV.

The gene calls are TRBV7-9 and TRBJ2-5; 7 nucleotides agree with TRBD1. V lost 6 bases, J lost 5 bases, and 6 bases stayed unmatched. Germline CDR1 and CDR2: SEHNR and FQNEAQ (reference sequence). The CDR3 totals 13 residues. CDR3 sequence (DNA): TGTGCCAGCAGACCAGGGGGTGGGGAGACCCAGTACTTC. The encoded protein is CASRPGGGETQYF.

The chain links TRBV2 to TRBJ1-2; 11 bases are shared with TRBD1. J was trimmed by 6 bases and V by 6 bases; bases with no gene match: 3. The CDR3 contains 13 residues. Germline assignment: CDR1 SNHLY and CDR2 FYNNEI. This CDR3 is CASSRTGGDGYTF. CDR3 DNA sequence: TGTGCCAGCAGCCGGACAGGGGGCGATGGCTACACCTTC.

This chain links TRBV5-1 with TRBJ2-1, with TRBD2 identical over 8 bases. The CDR3 is 15 residues long. The germline V gene encodes CDR1 SGHRS and CDR2 YFSETQ. After removal of 2 bases from V and 6 bases from J, the junction contained 7 bases not matched to a gene. The CDR3 protein is CASSLLAEGGNEQFF. DNA of the CDR3: TGCGCCAGCAGCTTACTAGCGGAAGGGGGCAATGAGCAGTTCTTC.

J is TRBJ2-1 and V is TRBV15; maybe TRBD2 (5 bases). V was pared by 5 bases and J by 7 bases, with 18 bases between. Looked up from germline, CDR1 is LNHNV and CDR2 is YYDKDF (reference sequence). The length of the CDR3 is 15 residues. The CDR3 nucleotides are TGTGCCACCAGCGAGATCCGGGCCGGGGAAAATGAGCAGTTCTTC. It specifies CATSEIRAGENEQFF.

The chain employs TRBV29-1 and TRBJ1-4; 7 bases fit TRBD1. This CDR3 is 11 amino acids long. CDR1 SQVTM and CDR2 ANQGSEA come from the germline V gene. J lost 7 bases, V lost 7 bases, and 3 bases had no gene match. CDR3 in DNA: TGCAGCGGCTACAGGGGTGAAAAACTGTTTTTT. Encoded protein: CSGYRGEKLFF.

In its sample, this clone was seen a few times. The chain recombines TRBV19 with TRBJ2-3; D might be TRBD2 (5 bases). The CDR3 loop spans 14 amino acids. From germline, CDR1 is LNHDA and CDR2 SQIVND (reference sequence). Trimming removed 2 bases at V and 2 bases at J, with 8 bases between. CDR3 protein: CASSIRTYTDTQYF. The DNA of the CDR3 is TGTGCCAGTAGTATACGGACTTACACAGATACGCAGTATTTT.

V and J are TRBV9 and TRBJ2-5; a possible D gene is TRBD1 (5 bases). CDR1 and CDR2 from the germline V gene are SGDLS and YYNGEE. CDR3 length: 14 amino acids. The germline V and J ends were trimmed by 2 bases and 2 bases, with 10 bases remaining between them. The CDR3 here is CASSVSQAQETQYF. The CDR3 DNA is TGTGCCAGCAGCGTGTCACAGGCACAAGAGACCCAGTACTTC.

This chain joins TRBV3-1 (or the pseudogene TRBV3-2) and TRBJ2-1, with TRBD1 as a possible D gene (6 bases). V gave up 6 bases and J gave up 0 bases, with 12 bases separating them. Germline assignment: CDR1 LGHDT and CDR2 YNNKEL (reference sequence). The length of the CDR3 is 15 residues. CDR3: CASRRDTLSYNEQFF. DNA of the CDR3: TGTGCCAGCAGAAGGGACACCCTCTCCTACAATGAGCAGTTCTTC.

V is TRBV9 and J is TRBJ2-6; a possible D gene is TRBD1 (6 bases). Per the germline V gene, CDR1 is SGDLS and CDR2 is YYNGEE. With 4 bases removed from V and 3 bases from J, the gap between germline ends came to 11 bases. This CDR3 contains 15 residues. The CDR3 is CASSLTGFGANVLTF. The CDR3, as DNA: TGTGCCAGCAGCCTTACAGGGTTTGGGGCCAACGTCCTGACTTTC.

This chain links TRBV6-1 with TRBJ1-3, with D uncertain. Germline-derived CDR1 and CDR2 are MNHNS and SASEGT. Trimming cost V 3 bases and J 1 base, with 4 bases left between them. The CDR3 has 13 residues. CDR3 sequence reads: CASSEASGNTIYF. The DNA for the CDR3 is TGTGCCAGCAGTGAGGCTTCTGGAAACACCATATATTTT.

The V gene is TRBV6-5, the J gene TRBJ1-4, with D possibly being TRBD1 (5 bases). The CDR3 length is 14 residues. Germline CDR1 is MNHEY and CDR2 is SVGAGI. V was pared by 5 bases and J by 12 bases, with 19 bases between. The CDR3 loop reads CASSPGTSVKELFF. As DNA, the CDR3 is TGTGCCAGCAGTCCGGGGACTTCCGTGAAGGAACTGTTTTTT.

This clone was recorded once. This rearrangement joins TRBV10-3 to TRBJ1-2; 7 positions match TRBD1. Germline V lookup: CDR1 ENHRY, CDR2 SYGVKD. CDR3 size: 15 residues. V shed 3 bases, J shed 2 bases, and the junction held 6 bases outside the gene matches. CDR3 sequence reads: CAISDLTGSNYGYTF. The CDR3 DNA sequence: TGTGCCATCAGTGACTTGACAGGGTCAAACTATGGCTACACCTTC.

V usage is TRBV25-1 and J usage is TRBJ1-2; the D is unclear. Germline CDR1 reads MGHDK; CDR2 reads SYGVNS. CDR3 size: 12 residues. V shed 6 bases and J shed 4 bases, with 9 bases lying between them. CDR3 sequence reads: CASSPGFYGYTF. CDR3 sequence (DNA): TGTGCCAGCAGCCCCGGTTTCTATGGCTACACCTTC.